The clone carrying this TCR beta chain has more than one count but fewer than ten. What it recognizes is unknown. TCRdb ran MiXCR on the reads and lists one entry per CDR3 protein. The sample holds approximately 770,000 distinct CDR3 sequences, under 35% seen once. The V segment lost 0 bases and the J segment 2 bases; nucleotides outside the gene matches: 4. CDR3 size: 15 residues. The germline V gene encodes CDR1 MGHRA and CDR2 YSYEKL. The data derive from a study of T cell repertoires in cytomegalovirus infection. Study background: HLA-B-restricted CMV epitopes that are well studied, plus recently identified HLA-C-restricted ones, were used by the study.

The sequence derives from a human donor in good health (CMV status not recorded). Some clones in this sample may be carry-over from other donors' samples. The V gene is TRBV4-1, the J gene TRBJ2-7; TRBD1 matches 7 bases. The sample was cultured CD8+ T cells from PBMCs, taken from culture after CMV antigen stimulation. The CDR3 DNA follows: TGCGCCAGCAGCCAAGACCCGGGACAGACCTACGAGCAGTACTTC. Residues: CASSQDPGQTYEQYF.